This T cell receptor beta chain is drawn from a study of OX40 agonist ivuxolimab in advanced cancers. Measured with immunoSEQ multiplex PCR; TCRdb has only the in-frame clones, and not every one. Of 70,000 to 95,000 clones in the sample, approximately 90% were seen once. Trimming left V 4 bases short and J 2 bases short, with 16 bases between. The CDR3 consists of 15 residues. Germline lookup yields CDR1 SGHRS and CDR2 YFSETQ. The specimen was CD4+ or CD8+ T cells sorted from blood, collected in a trial of the OX40 agonist ivuxolimab. The gene calls are TRBV5-1 and TRBJ2-7; D is possibly TRBD2 (6 bases). This clonotype was obtained from an adult with an advanced solid tumor such as melanoma, head and neck, liver or kidney cancer. The CDR3 coding sequence is TGCGCCAGCAGCCGTATACAGGAGGGCCCCTACGAGCAGTACTTC. Encoded protein: CASSRIQEGPYEQYF.